A selection of T cell receptor beta chains follows, all from one sample in a study of beta chain features in type 1 diabetes. The assay was immunoSEQ multiplex PCR, and TCRdb's table has in-frame clones only and misses some. The repertoire has 350,000 or so clones, 20% of them found once; the top ten carry 0.035% to 0.05%. The sequenced sample consisted of naive CD4+ T cells from blood. The receptor source for this set is a woman between 18 and 29 years old in good health. The CDR3 runs from the conserved cysteine through the conserved F or W. The D gene is left open where the match is weak. Clone size is shown for a subset of rows, as once, few, many or a class of expanded clone.

d_gene | abundance | j_gene | v_gene | len | CDR3nt | CDR3aa
- | few | TRBJ2-1 | TRBV9 | 14 | TGTGCCAGCAGCGTAGCTGGACTTTACAATGAGCAGTTCTTC | CASSVAGLYNEQFF
TRBD1 | - | TRBJ2-3 | TRBV2 | 14 | TGTGCCAGCAGCTTGGACAGGGGAGAAGATACGCAGTATTTT | CASSLDRGEDTQYF
TRBD1 | few | TRBJ2-2 | TRBV7-9 | 16 | TGTGCCAGCAGCTTCGGACAGGGTCAGAACACCGGGGAGCTGTTTTTT | CASSFGQGQNTGELFF
- | few | TRBJ2-3 | TRBV5-1 | 14 | TGCGCCAGCAGCCGAGGACTAAACACAGATACGCAGTATTTT | CASSRGLNTDTQYF
- | - | TRBJ2-7 | TRBV9 | 14 | TGTGCCAGCAGCGTTGGGCCGGGGGCCTACGAGCAGTACTTC | CASSVGPGAYEQYF
TRBD1 | - | TRBJ2-7 | TRBV18 | 15 | TGTGCCAGCTCACCCCCGACAGGGGACTCCTACGAGCAGTACTTC | CASSPPTGDSYEQYF
- | few | TRBJ1-5 | TRBV30 | 12 | TGTGCCTGGAGTTACGGGAATCAGCCCCAGCATTTT | CAWSYGNQPQHF
TRBD1 | few | TRBJ2-1 | TRBV5-4 | 14 | TGTGCCAGCAGCGAGGGACAGACCAAGGATGAGCAGTTCTTC | CASSEGQTKDEQFF
- | - | TRBJ1-4 | TRBV29-1 | 13 | TGCAGCGTTGGACGGCACGGGGGGGAAAAACTGTTTTTT | CSVGRHGGEKLFF
TRBD1 | few | TRBJ1-1 | TRBV6-6 | 14 | TGTGCCAGCAGGGAACAGGGGTTGAACACTGAAGCTTTCTTT | CASREQGLNTEAFF
- | - | TRBJ2-3 | TRBV2 | 15 | TGTGCCAGCAGTGCCAGGGATACTAGCACAGATACGCAGTATTTT | CASSARDTSTDTQYF
- | - | TRBJ2-3 | TRBV7-2 | 17 | TGTGCCAGCAGCTTAGAACCGCTCAGGGCATACACAGATACGCAGTATTTT | CASSLEPLRAYTDTQYF
- | - | TRBJ1-1 | TRBV18 | 15 | TGTGCCAGCTCACCCGGACAGACCATGAACACTGAAGCTTTCTTT | CASSPGQTMNTEAFF
TRBD1 | few | TRBJ2-2 | TRBV5-1 | 14 | TGCGCCAGCAGCACTGACAGGGAAGTTGGGGAGCTGTTTTTT | CASSTDREVGELFF
TRBD1 | - | TRBJ2-7 | TRBV19 | 13 | TGTGCCAGTAGCGGGACAGGGGGCCACGAGCAGTACTTC | CASSGTGGHEQYF
- | - | TRBJ2-7 | TRBV7-3 | 13 | TGTGCCAGCAGCCCAGACAGGTTCTACGAGCAGTACTTC | CASSPDRFYEQYF
- | - | TRBJ2-7 | TRBV25-1 | 11 | TGTGCCAGCAGTGCCCTCTACGAGCAGTACTTC | CASSALYEQYF
- | few | TRBJ2-5 | TRBV4-3 | 11 | TGCGCCGGAGACCACGCGGAGACCCAGTACTTC | CAGDHAETQYF
TRBD2 | - | TRBJ2-3 | TRBV27 | 18 | TGTGCCAGCAGTTTATACCTAGCGGGGGGACCTAGCACAGATACGCAGTATTTT | CASSLYLAGGPSTDTQYF
TRBD2 | - | TRBJ2-7 | TRBV2 | 15 | TGTGCCAGCAGGTCCACTAGCGGGGGCTCCTACGAGCAGTACTTC | CASRSTSGGSYEQYF
- | few | TRBJ2-7 | TRBV7-7 | 15 | TGTGCTAGCAGCCTACTCAGTGGGCCAGCCTACGAGCAGTACTTC | CASSLLSGPAYEQYF
TRBD1 | - | TRBJ1-2 | TRBV5-1 | 15 | TGCGCCAGCAGACAGGCAGGGGGCCCGAACTATGGCTACACCTTC | CASRQAGGPNYGYTF
TRBD1 | - | TRBJ1-2 | TRBV29-1 | 16 | TGCAGCGTGGATACTGCTCACTCCGGGACAGGGGCTAGCTACACCTTC | CSVDTAHSGTGASYTF
TRBD2 | - | TRBJ2-5 | TRBV4-1 | 16 | TGCGCCAGCAGCCAAAACTCGGGGGGGACTCAAGAGACCCAGTACTTC | CASSQNSGGTQETQYF
TRBD1 | - | TRBJ2-7 | TRBV23-1 | 20 | TGCGCCAGCAGTCAACTCCCCCCGGGACAGGGGAAGAATTACTCCCACGAGCAGTACTTC | CASSQLPPGQGKNYSHEQYF